Shown below are 18 T cell receptor beta chains from a single sample sequenced in a study of human CD8 memory T cell subsets. Researchers made TCR beta libraries via UMI-labeled 5' RACE. TCRdb re-called the 5' RACE reads and shows each CDR3 protein once, DNA omitted. Recorded for this sample: several thousand distinct CDR3 sequences. Sequencing input: CD8+ T cells from PBMCs. The receptors derive from a human donor in good health.

Judged by frequency, this clonotype is medium-sized. The chain combines TRBV14 with TRBJ1-4; the D call of TRBD1 rests on TCRdb alone, since no DNA is present to check it. The germline V gene has CDR1 SGHDN and CDR2 FVKESK. The CDR3 has 18 amino acids. The CDR3 spells CASSPRPGQGLTNEKLFF.

The chain has TRBV28 and TRBJ2-5. The CDR3 contains 13 residues. The germline V gene encodes CDR1 MDHEN and CDR2 SYDVKM. The chain's CDR3 is CASSSRDQETQYF.

This clonotype shows up as medium-sized by frequency. The chain employs TRBV29-1 and TRBJ2-1; checking the TCRdb D call of TRBD1 is not possible without DNA. This CDR3 has 12 amino acids. Germline lookup yields CDR1 SQVTM and CDR2 ANQGSEA. The CDR3 sequence is CSVEAWAPEQFF.

This clonotype is labeled medium-sized based on frequency. This sequence joins TRBV29-1 and TRBJ1-5; there is no DNA to check the TCRdb D call of TRBD1. CDR1 SQVTM and CDR2 ANQGSEA come from the germline V gene. The CDR3 runs 13 residues. The CDR3 spells CSVGQGGNQPQHF.

CDR3 protein: CASSSSGGYQETQYF. The chain uses TRBV11-2 and TRBJ2-5; TCRdb reports TRBD2, a call that lacks DNA to check it against. The CDR3 length is 15 residues. CDR1 and CDR2 from the germline V gene are SGHAT and FQNNGV. The whole variable domain, filled in from reference TRBV11-2 and TRBJ2-5, reads EAGVAQSPRYKIIEKRQSVAFWCNPISGHATLYWYQQILGQGPKLLIQFQNNGVVDDSQLPKDRFSAERLKGVDSTLKIQPAKLEDSAVYLCASSSSGGYQETQYFGPGTRLLVL.

The chain couples TRBV10-3 to TRBJ1-5. This CDR3 region has 13 residues. Germline CDR1 is ENHRY and CDR2 is SYGVKD. CDR3 region: CAISLGFGQPQHF.

CDR3 residues: CASSVEWTSNNEQFF. The chain joins TRBV9 to TRBJ2-1. The CDR3 is made up of 15 amino acids. Germline V gene data show CDR1 as SGDLS and CDR2 as YYNGEE.

This clonotype registers large by frequency. The V call is TRBV29-1, the J call TRBJ2-7; the D call from TCRdb, TRBD1, cannot be confirmed without DNA. Per the germline V gene, CDR1 is SQVTM and CDR2 is ANQGSEA. This CDR3 is 13 amino acids long. CDR3 protein: CSVVPGAGYEQYF.

This chain joins TRBV14 and TRBJ2-1. CDR3 size: 13 residues. In germline, CDR1 is SGHDN, CDR2 FVKESK. The CDR3 here is CASSQDMGWEQFF.

This clonotype is labeled medium-sized based on frequency. V and J are TRBV24-1 and TRBJ2-2; absent DNA, TCRdb's TRBD1 call cannot be checked. In germline, CDR1 is KGHDR, CDR2 SFDVKD. The CDR3 totals 16 residues. This chain's CDR3 is CATSDGGQGETGELFF.

This chain uses TRBV20-1 with TRBJ2-7; the TRBD2 assignment by TCRdb is unverifiable without DNA. CDR3 size: 15 residues. Germline loops: CDR1 DFQATT, CDR2 SNEGSKA (reference sequence). The CDR3 region is CSARDQGTTPYEQYF.

The gene calls are TRBV11-2 and TRBJ2-1; TCRdb's D call of TRBD2 is untestable without DNA. The CDR3 has 17 amino acids. Per germline, CDR1 SGHAT and CDR2 FQNNGV. CDR3 residues: CASSLPLAGESRNEQFF. Full variable domain (outside the CDR3, taken from reference TRBV11-2 and TRBJ2-1): EAGVAQSPRYKIIEKRQSVAFWCNPISGHATLYWYQQILGQGPKLLIQFQNNGVVDDSQLPKDRFSAERLKGVDSTLKIQPAKLEDSAVYLCASSLPLAGESRNEQFFGPGTRLTVL.

V and J are TRBV12-3 or TRBV12-4 and TRBJ2-5. The CDR3 sequence is 11 residues long. CDR3 residues: CASSFGETQYF.

By frequency, this clonotype is medium-sized. The chain couples TRBV7-8 to TRBJ2-1; lacking DNA, the TRBD2 call made by TCRdb goes unchecked. Germline-derived CDR1 and CDR2 are SGHVS and FQNEAQ. This CDR3 spans 11 amino acids. This chain's CDR3 is CASSSGGEQFF.

The chain has TRBV7-9 and TRBJ2-7. Germline values: CDR1 SEHNR, CDR2 FQNEAQ (reference sequence). The CDR3 totals 14 residues. This CDR3 is CASSLAQETTEQYF.

The chain employs TRBV19 and TRBJ2-5; lacking DNA, the TRBD1 call made by TCRdb goes unchecked. Looked up from germline, CDR1 is LNHDA and CDR2 is SQIVND (reference sequence). The CDR3 covers 15 residues. CDR3 region: CASGQPGEHQETQYF. The full variable domain, rest sourced from reference TRBV19 and TRBJ2-5, is DGGITQSPKYLFRKEGQNVTLSCEQNLNHDAMYWYRQDPGQGLRLIYYSQIVNDFQKGDIAEGYSVSREKKESFPLTVTSAQKNPTAFYLCASGQPGEHQETQYFGPGTRLLVL.

V is TRBV29-1 and J is TRBJ2-7; TCRdb's D call, TRBD1, is unchecked because there is no DNA. Germline loops: CDR1 SQVTM, CDR2 ANQGSEA. CDR3 length equals 15 residues. This CDR3 reads CSVPRPGQGIGEQYF.

This chain links TRBV7-9 with TRBJ1-2; TCRdb proposes TRBD1, but this gene call is untestable without DNA. Germline CDR1 SEHNR, CDR2 FQNEAQ (reference sequence). The CDR3 loop spans 14 amino acids. The CDR3 loop reads CASSRTGSNYGYTF.